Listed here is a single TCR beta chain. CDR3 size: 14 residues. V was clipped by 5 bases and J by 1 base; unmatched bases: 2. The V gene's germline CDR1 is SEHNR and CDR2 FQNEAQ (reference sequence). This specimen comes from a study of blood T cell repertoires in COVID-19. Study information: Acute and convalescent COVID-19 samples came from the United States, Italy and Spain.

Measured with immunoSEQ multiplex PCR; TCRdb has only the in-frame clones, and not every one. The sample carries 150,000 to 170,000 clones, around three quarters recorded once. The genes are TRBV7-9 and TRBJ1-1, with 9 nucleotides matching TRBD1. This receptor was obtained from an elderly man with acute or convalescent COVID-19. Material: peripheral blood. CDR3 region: CASSGGQGNTEAFF. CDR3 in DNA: TGTGCCAGCAGCGGGGGACAGGGGAACACTGAAGCTTTCTTT.